These T cell receptor beta chains were read from a single sample in a study of CDR3 diversity in severe acne. MiXCR, run by TCRdb on the PCR reads, gives a single entry per CDR3 protein. The sample yields over 70,000 distinct CDR3 sequences, 51% seen once. The source material was blood. These receptors were collected from a male donor in good health, without acne. CDR3s include the opening cysteine and the closing phenylalanine or tryptophan. The D gene is left open where the match is weak. The size entry is marked missing in some rows and otherwise reads once, few, many or a size class.

d_call,clone_size,v_call,j_call,cdr3_aa,cdr3_nt
NA,many,TRBV20-1,TRBJ1-2,CSAEGVSGYTF,TGCAGTGCTGAGGGAGTTTCTGGCTACACCTTC
NA,few,TRBV11-2,TRBJ1-2,CASSLEGNIGYTF,TGTGCCAGCAGCTTAGAGGGAAATATTGGCTACACCTTC
TRBD1,once,TRBV7-7,TRBJ1-6,CASSRDRNSPLHF,TGTGCTAGCAGCCGGGACAGAAATTCACCCCTCCACTTT
NA,few,TRBV10-1,TRBJ1-1,CASSERAGLDTEAFF,TGCGCCAGCAGTGAGCGGGCAGGGTTGGACACTGAAGCTTTCTTT
NA,NA,TRBV6-5,TRBJ1-3,CASSHRSEAFFGNTIYF,NA
NA,NA,TRBV9,TRBJ2-2,CASSRSQGRIRELFF,TGTGCCAGCAGCCGGAGTCAGGGAAGGATTCGGGAGCTGTTTTTT
NA,NA,TRBV10-1,TRBJ2-2,CASSRDRGRTGELFF,TGCGCCAGCAGTCGGGATAGGGGAAGGACCGGGGAGCTGTTTTTT
TRBD1,once,TRBV20-1,TRBJ2-5,CSATPPRDRRLWGQETQYF,TGCAGTGCTACCCCGCCCAGGGACAGGAGACTCTGGGGCCAAGAGACCCAGTACTTC
NA,once,TRBV7-9,TRBJ1-1,CASSLAPRGGGTEAFF,TGTGCCAGCAGCTTAGCACCTCGGGGGGGCGGCACTGAAGCTTTCTTT
TRBD2,NA,TRBV7-6,TRBJ2-7,CASSLSGRDTYEQYF,TGTGCCAGCAGTCTAAGCGGGAGGGATACCTACGAGCAGTACTTC
TRBD1,once,TRBV19,TRBJ1-2,CASSIGDRGRGYGYTF,TGTGCCAGTAGTATAGGGGACAGGGGGCGAGGCTATGGCTACACCTTC
NA,NA,TRBV2,TRBJ1-2,CASSGEEPYGYTF,TGTGCCAGCAGTGGCGAAGAGCCCTATGGCTACACCTTC
TRBD1,NA,TRBV20-1,TRBJ1-2,CSALPGTGLEYGYTF,TGCAGTGCTCTCCCCGGGACAGGGTTAGAGTATGGCTACACCTTC
NA,NA,TRBV6-1,TRBJ2-7,CVGSRPPPYEQYF,TGTGTCGGCAGCCGACCGCCTCCCTACGAGCAGTACTTC
NA,NA,TRBV20-1,TRBJ2-3,CSHRVPDTQYF,TGCAGCCACAGGGTCCCAGATACGCAGTATTTT
NA,many,TRBV27,TRBJ2-7,CASSLRGSVYEQYF,TGTGCCAGCAGTTTGAGGGGATCCGTCTACGAGCAGTACTTC
NA,medium-sized,TRBV10-3,TRBJ1-2,CATHQGSLNGYTF,TGTGCCACCCACCAGGGCTCCCTGAATGGCTACACCTTC
NA,many,TRBV30,TRBJ1-2,CAWSVRQSNYGYTF,TGTGCCTGGAGTGTCCGACAGTCTAACTATGGCTACACCTTC
TRBD2,NA,TRBV20-1,TRBJ2-7,CSAWATSGSYEQYF,TGCAGTGCTTGGGCGACTAGCGGGAGCTACGAGCAGTACTTC
TRBD2,medium-sized,TRBV7-6,TRBJ2-3,CASSPWVSGGANTQYF,TGTGCCAGCAGCCCCTGGGTTAGCGGGGGGGCGAATACGCAGTATTTT